The 12 T cell receptor beta chains listed next were all sequenced from one sample in a study of blood T cell repertoires in COVID-19. Repertoires were generated with immunoSEQ multiplex PCR, while TCRdb's copy carries only in-frame clones and drops some. The repertoire holds under 250,000 clones, more than 65% seen once, with 4.4% in the top ten. The sample taken for sequencing was peripheral blood. The source of these receptors is a man aged 50-59 years with active or convalescent COVID-19.

The chain joins TRBV19 to TRBJ1-2, with D tentatively TRBD1 (5 bases). The CDR3 spans 14 residues. Germline loops: CDR1 LNHDA, CDR2 SQIVND (reference sequence). Trimming removed 0 bases from V and 8 bases from J, with 13 bases in between. The CDR3 loop is CASSIDPQGSGYTF. In DNA, the CDR3 is TGTGCCAGTAGTATAGACCCTCAGGGTTCCGGCTACACCTTC.

V and J are TRBV27 and TRBJ1-1; D possibly corresponds to TRBD1 (6 bases). Per the germline V gene, CDR1 is MNHEY and CDR2 is SMNVEV (reference sequence). This CDR3 is 15 amino acids long. V lost 5 bases, J lost 2 bases, and 15 bases lay in between. CDR3 loop: CASSQRRTVNTEAFF. CDR3 nucleotides: TGTGCCAGCAGTCAGAGAAGGACAGTTAACACTGAAGCTTTCTTT.

The chain combines TRBV19 with TRBJ2-7, with a weak D call TRBD1 (6 bases). The ends were cut back, 5 bases at V and 4 bases at J, with 15 bases in the middle. Per germline, CDR1 LNHDA and CDR2 SQIVND (reference sequence). The CDR3 sequence is 14 residues long. CDR3 protein: CASSPQAGVYEQYF. CDR3 DNA: TGTGCCAGTAGTCCCCAAGCAGGGGTATACGAGCAGTACTTC. Full variable domain (missing parts from reference TRBV19 and TRBJ2-7): DGGITQSPKYLFRKEGQNVTLSCEQNLNHDAMYWYRQDPGQGLRLIYYSQIVNDFQKGDIAEGYSVSREKKESFPLTVTSAQKNPTAFYLCASSPQAGVYEQYFGPGTRLTVT.

The chain employs TRBV19 and TRBJ1-1; no firm D call. Germline CDR1 LNHDA, CDR2 SQIVND (reference sequence). The CDR3 extends over 14 amino acids. V was shortened by 2 bases and J by 4 bases, with 11 bases between the two germline ends. In nucleotides, the CDR3 is TGTGCCAGTAGTATAAAAGGAGGAGGCACTGAAGCTTTCTTT. Translated, it gives CASSIKGGGTEAFF.

The sample holds a few counts of this clone. CDR3 in DNA: TGCAGTGCTAGTCGGGACAGCCACTACGAGCAGTACTTC. Its translation is CSASRDSHYEQYF. This sequence joins TRBV20-1 and TRBJ2-7; TRBD1 matches 7 bases. V was pared by 3 bases and J by 3 bases, with 5 bases of the junction left unmatched. Germline CDR1 is DFQATT and CDR2 is SNEGSKA (reference sequence). The CDR3 totals 13 residues.

V and J are TRBV12-3 or TRBV12-4 and TRBJ1-1; no definite D call. Trimming cost V 6 bases and J 3 bases, with 8 bases left between them. The CDR3 covers 12 residues. The CDR3, as DNA: TGTGCCAGCAGCCTCCGGGACACTGAAGCTTTCTTT. Translating it yields CASSLRDTEAFF.

The chain carries TRBV24-1 and TRBJ2-1, with TRBD2 matching 10 bases. The V gene end was trimmed by 5 bases and the J gene end by 10 bases; junction bases not matched to a gene: 7. CDR3 length: 14 residues. Germline CDR1 and CDR2: KGHDR and SFDVKD. The CDR3 protein is CATSGGAGGREQFF. CDR3 DNA sequence: TGTGCCACCAGTGGCGGAGCGGGGGGGCGGGAGCAGTTCTTC.

This clone has just one count. The chain carries TRBV7-9 and TRBJ2-7; a possible D gene is TRBD2 (5 bases). Germline-derived CDR1 and CDR2 are SEHNR and FQNEAQ (reference sequence). There are 15 residues in the CDR3. V was cut by 4 bases and J by 4 bases, with 17 bases left in between. This chain's CDR3 is CASSSGKGLGYEQYF. The CDR3 DNA follows: TGTGCCAGCAGCTCCGGGAAGGGCTTGGGATACGAGCAGTACTTC.

The V call is TRBV5-6, the J call TRBJ1-1; no clear D. V lost 1 base, J lost 7 bases, and 17 bases lay in between. The CDR3 spans 15 residues. The V gene's germline CDR1 is SGHDT and CDR2 YYEEEE. The chain's CDR3 is CASSLSPRVGGEAFF. The CDR3 DNA follows: TGTGCCAGCAGCTTGAGTCCCCGGGTAGGTGGTGAAGCTTTCTTT.

The genes are TRBV27 and TRBJ1-5, with TRBD1 matching over 10 bases. The V and J ends lost 10 bases and 5 bases, in that order; junction bases with no gene match: 8. This CDR3 comprises 14 residues. From germline, CDR1 is MNHEY and CDR2 SMNVEV (reference sequence). The chain's CDR3 is CATRPGTGDQPQHF. CDR3 nucleotide sequence: TGTGCCACCCGTCCCGGGACAGGGGATCAGCCCCAGCATTTT.

The chain carries TRBV30 and TRBJ2-5; D unresolved. Trimming cost V 1 base and J 2 bases, with 20 bases left between them. The CDR3 is made up of 17 amino acids. CDR1 and CDR2 (germline): GTSNPN, SVGIG (reference sequence). CDR3 in amino acids: CAWSGPTARMLQETQYF. DNA for the CDR3: TGTGCCTGGAGTGGTCCCACAGCCAGGATGCTACAAGAGACCCAGTACTTC.

The count of this clone is one. The chain couples TRBV6-1 to TRBJ1-2; 7 nucleotides agree with TRBD1. V was pared by 3 bases and J by 8 bases, with 15 bases of the junction left unmatched. The germline CDR1 and CDR2 sequences are MNHNS and SASEGT. The CDR3 consists of 16 residues. The CDR3: CASSDAGTEVRQGYTF. CDR3 DNA: TGTGCCAGCAGTGACGCCGGGACAGAGGTTCGACAGGGCTACACCTTC.